A selection of T cell receptor beta chains follows, all from one sample in a study of cytomegalovirus exposure and HLA in healthy donors. Clones were sequenced by immunoSEQ multiplex PCR, and TCRdb holds only the in-frame ones, with some missing. The sample lists about 120,000 clones; about three quarters were seen once. The sequencing sample was made of PBMCs. The receptors were sampled from a man aged 25 to 40 in good health and CMV-seronegative. CDR3s include the opening cysteine and the closing phenylalanine or tryptophan. The D gene is left open where the match is weak. Some rows have no size entry. The others give once, few or many, or a class for an expanded clone.

clone_size,j_call,d_call,v_call,cdr3_nt,cdr3_aa
.,TRBJ2-7,.,TRBV5-1,TGCGCCAGCAGCTTGGGGCAGGGGCTAGGCTACGAGCAGTACTTC,CASSLGQGLGYEQYF
.,TRBJ2-2,.,TRBV4-2,TGTGCCAGCAGCTCTCGCCCTAGCGTCTCCACCGGGGAGCTGTTTTTT,CASSSRPSVSTGELFF
.,TRBJ2-3,.,TRBV6-1,TGTGCCAGCAGTGAATTTGGGGGGGGCGCAGGGGATACGCAGTATTTT,CASSEFGGGAGDTQYF
once,TRBJ2-1,.,TRBV4-1,TGCGCCAGCAGCCCTCCGGACAGAATCAGAGAGCAGTTCTTC,CASSPPDRIREQFF
.,TRBJ2-1,.,TRBV28,TGTGCCAGCAGTTTATACAGCTCCTACAATGAGCAGTTCTTC,CASSLYSSYNEQFF
few,TRBJ1-1,.,TRBV5-1,TGCGCCAGCAGCTTGGTTTCAGGGTCTGAAGCTTTCTTT,CASSLVSGSEAFF
.,TRBJ2-5,.,TRBV28,TGTGCCAGCAGCGATTATGTCAGGGGGGCCCAGTACTTC,CASSDYVRGAQYF
.,TRBJ2-2,TRBD1,TRBV30,TGTGCCTGGATTATAGGACAGGGCTCGGCCGGGGAGCTGTTTTTT,CAWIIGQGSAGELFF
.,TRBJ1-2,TRBD1,TRBV9,TGTGCCAGCAGCGCGGGACAGGGAAACTATGGCTACACCTTC,CASSAGQGNYGYTF
.,TRBJ2-5,TRBD1,TRBV5-6,TGTGCCAGCAGCAGCCGGGACAGGGGGCAAGAGACCCAGTACTTC,CASSSRDRGQETQYF
few,TRBJ2-5,TRBD1,TRBV5-1,TGCGCCAGCAGCGCAGCCGGGACAGGAGGGGAGACCCAGTACTTC,CASSAAGTGGETQYF
.,TRBJ1-6,.,TRBV7-9,TGTTCCAGCAGCTTCGACAGGACCTTTCCCTATAATTCACCCCTCCACTTT,CSSSFDRTFPYNSPLHF
.,TRBJ2-2,.,TRBV27,TGTGCCAGCAGCCCGACACCCAACACCGGGGAGCTGTTTTTT,CASSPTPNTGELFF
.,TRBJ2-7,.,TRBV19,TGTGCCAGTAGTATAGGGGGAGTTCCCTACGAGCAGTACTTC,CASSIGGVPYEQYF
.,TRBJ2-3,.,TRBV10-1,TGCGCCAGCAGTGATGAGGGTGGGTCAGATACGCAGTATTTT,CASSDEGGSDTQYF
.,TRBJ1-2,TRBD1,TRBV6-6,TGTGCCAGCAGTACAACAGGGGAAGGCTACACCTTC,CASSTTGEGYTF
.,TRBJ2-5,TRBD2,TRBV29-1,TGCAGCGCTGGGACTAGCGGGGAGACCCAGTACTTC,CSAGTSGETQYF
.,TRBJ2-3,.,TRBV5-1,TGCGCCAGCAGCTCGGCGGGACCTAGCACAGATACGCAGTATTTT,CASSSAGPSTDTQYF
.,TRBJ2-1,.,TRBV29-1,TGCAGCGTTGATTGGAGGAGTTCCGACAATGAGCAGTTCTTC,CSVDWRSSDNEQFF
.,TRBJ2-7,.,TRBV9,TGTGCCAGCAGCGTTGAACAGGGTACCACCTACGAGCAGTACTTC,CASSVEQGTTYEQYF
.,TRBJ2-7,.,TRBV28,TGTGCCAGCAGTTTATATCTGGGGGCGACCTACGAGCAGTACTTC,CASSLYLGATYEQYF
.,TRBJ2-5,.,TRBV6-5,TGTGCCAGCAGTTACTTTGGACGGGGAGAAGAGACCCAGTACTTC,CASSYFGRGEETQYF
once,TRBJ2-3,.,TRBV7-2,TGTGCCTCTAATTTTGGGGGGGGCGCAGATACGCAGTATTTT,CASNFGGGADTQYF
.,TRBJ1-5,TRBD1,TRBV2,TGTGCCAGCAGTGAAGAGACAGGGGGCAATCAGCCCCAGCATTTT,CASSEETGGNQPQHF
.,TRBJ1-2,.,TRBV18,TGTGCCAGCTCTACCATTATCGGGGGCTATGGCTACACCTTC,CASSTIIGGYGYTF
.,TRBJ2-3,TRBD1,TRBV6-5,TGTGCCAGTGCGCTCCGGGACAGTTTCACAGATACGCAGTATTTT,CASALRDSFTDTQYF
.,TRBJ1-1,.,TRBV7-9,TGTGCCAGCAGCCCTGGGACAACTGAAGCTTTCTTT,CASSPGTTEAFF
.,TRBJ1-3,.,TRBV6-5,TGTGCCAGCAGTTGGGGGCAAGTGCTCTCTGGAAACACCATATATTTT,CASSWGQVLSGNTIYF